This TCR beta chain was recovered during a study of CD8 T cells in ankylosing spondylitis. Study-level findings and limits: A TCR beta motif of under 10 highly homologous variants seemed to mark ankylosing spondylitis blood.

A note on this clonotype: Antigen: not known.

TCRdb independently ran MiXCR on the 5' RACE reads; one entry per CDR3 protein. The sample contains roughly 470,000 distinct CDR3 sequences, 20% to 30% of which appear only once. Germline lookup yields CDR1 MNHEY and CDR2 SVGEGT. The V end lost 7 bases, the J end lost 0 bases, and 12 bases lay between the germline ends. The CDR3 runs to 14 residues. Sequences were obtained from blood, either unsorted or a sorted T cell fraction (not recorded which). The source of this sequence is a male donor with ankylosing spondylitis. V usage is TRBV6-2 or TRBV6-3 and J usage is TRBJ1-1; D possibly corresponds to TRBD1 (5 bases). The CDR3 reads CASTPGAVNTEAFF. CDR3 DNA: TGTGCCAGCACCCCTGGGGCCGTGAACACTGAAGCTTTCTTT.